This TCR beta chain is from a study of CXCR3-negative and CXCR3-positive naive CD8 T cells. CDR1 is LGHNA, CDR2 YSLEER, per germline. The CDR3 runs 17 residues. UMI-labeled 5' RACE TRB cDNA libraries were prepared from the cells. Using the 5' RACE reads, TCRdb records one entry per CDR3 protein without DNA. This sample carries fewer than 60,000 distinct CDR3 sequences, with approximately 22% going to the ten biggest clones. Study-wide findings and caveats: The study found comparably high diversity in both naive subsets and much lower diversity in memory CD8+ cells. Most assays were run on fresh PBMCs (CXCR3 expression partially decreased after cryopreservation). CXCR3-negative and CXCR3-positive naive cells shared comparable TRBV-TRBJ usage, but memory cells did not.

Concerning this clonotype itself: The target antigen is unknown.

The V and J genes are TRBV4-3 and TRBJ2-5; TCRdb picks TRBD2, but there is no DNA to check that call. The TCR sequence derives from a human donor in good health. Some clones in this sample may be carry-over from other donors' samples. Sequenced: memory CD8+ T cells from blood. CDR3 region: CASSQDLLASGGGSQYF.